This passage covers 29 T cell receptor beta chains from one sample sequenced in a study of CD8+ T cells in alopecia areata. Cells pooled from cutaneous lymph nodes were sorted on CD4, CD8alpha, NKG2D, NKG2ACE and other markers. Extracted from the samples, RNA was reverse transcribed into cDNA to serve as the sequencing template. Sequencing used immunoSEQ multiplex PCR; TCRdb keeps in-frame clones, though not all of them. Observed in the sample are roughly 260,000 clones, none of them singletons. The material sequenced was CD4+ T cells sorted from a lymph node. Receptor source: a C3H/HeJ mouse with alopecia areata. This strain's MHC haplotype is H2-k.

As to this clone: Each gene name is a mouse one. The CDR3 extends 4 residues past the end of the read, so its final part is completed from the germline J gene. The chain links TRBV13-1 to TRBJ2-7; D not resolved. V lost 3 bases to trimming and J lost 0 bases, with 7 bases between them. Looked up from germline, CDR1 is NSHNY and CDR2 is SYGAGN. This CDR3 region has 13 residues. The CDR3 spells CASSVQSSYEQYF. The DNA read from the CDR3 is TGTGCCAGCAGTGTGCAGAGCTCCTAT.

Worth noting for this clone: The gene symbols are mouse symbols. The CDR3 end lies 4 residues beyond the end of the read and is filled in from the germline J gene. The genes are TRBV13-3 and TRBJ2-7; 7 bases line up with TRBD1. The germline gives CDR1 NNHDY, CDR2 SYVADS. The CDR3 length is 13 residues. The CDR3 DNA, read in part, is TGTGCCAGCAGTGAAACGGGACAGTAT. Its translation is CASSETGQY. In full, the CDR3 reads CASSETGQYEQYF.

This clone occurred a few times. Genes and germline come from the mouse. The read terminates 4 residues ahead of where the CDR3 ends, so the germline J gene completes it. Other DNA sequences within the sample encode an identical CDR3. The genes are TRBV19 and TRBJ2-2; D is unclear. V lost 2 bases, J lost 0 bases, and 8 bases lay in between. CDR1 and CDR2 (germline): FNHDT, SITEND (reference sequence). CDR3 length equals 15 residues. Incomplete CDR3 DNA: TGTGCCAGCAGTATTCCAGGAGCAAACACCGGG. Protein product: CASSIPGANTG. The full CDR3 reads CASSIPGANTGQLYF.

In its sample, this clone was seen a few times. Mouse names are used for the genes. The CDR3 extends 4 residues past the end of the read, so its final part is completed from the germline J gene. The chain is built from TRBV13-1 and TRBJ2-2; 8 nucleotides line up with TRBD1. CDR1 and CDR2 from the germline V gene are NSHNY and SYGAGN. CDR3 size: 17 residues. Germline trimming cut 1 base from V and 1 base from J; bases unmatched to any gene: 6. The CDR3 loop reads CASSDKSRGQNTGQLYF. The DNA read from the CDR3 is TGTGCCAGCAGTGATAAATCCAGGGGGCAAAACACCGGG.

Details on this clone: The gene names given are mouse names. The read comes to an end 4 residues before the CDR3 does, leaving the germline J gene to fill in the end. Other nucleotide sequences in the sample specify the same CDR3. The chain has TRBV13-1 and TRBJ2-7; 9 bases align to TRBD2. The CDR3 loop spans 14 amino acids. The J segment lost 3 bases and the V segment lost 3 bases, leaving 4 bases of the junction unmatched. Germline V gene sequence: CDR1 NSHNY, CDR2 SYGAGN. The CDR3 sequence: CASSGPGLGYEQYF. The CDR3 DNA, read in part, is TGTGCCAGCAGTGGCCCGGGACTGGGCTAT.

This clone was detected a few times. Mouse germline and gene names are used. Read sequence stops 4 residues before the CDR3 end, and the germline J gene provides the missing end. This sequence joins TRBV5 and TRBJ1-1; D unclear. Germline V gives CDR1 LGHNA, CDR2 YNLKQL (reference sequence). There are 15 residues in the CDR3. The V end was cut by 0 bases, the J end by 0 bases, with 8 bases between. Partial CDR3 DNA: TGTGCCAGCAGCCAAGATGTGGTTGCAAACACA. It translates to CASSQDVVANT. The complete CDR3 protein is CASSQDVVANTEVFF.

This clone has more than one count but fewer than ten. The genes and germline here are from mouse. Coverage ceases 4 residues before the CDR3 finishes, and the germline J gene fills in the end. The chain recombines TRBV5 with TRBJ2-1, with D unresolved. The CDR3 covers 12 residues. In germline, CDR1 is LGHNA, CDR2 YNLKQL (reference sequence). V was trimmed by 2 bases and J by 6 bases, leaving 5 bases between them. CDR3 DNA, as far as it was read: TGTGCCAGCAGCCAAACTTTTGCT. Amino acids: CASSQTFA. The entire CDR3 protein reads CASSQTFAEQFF.

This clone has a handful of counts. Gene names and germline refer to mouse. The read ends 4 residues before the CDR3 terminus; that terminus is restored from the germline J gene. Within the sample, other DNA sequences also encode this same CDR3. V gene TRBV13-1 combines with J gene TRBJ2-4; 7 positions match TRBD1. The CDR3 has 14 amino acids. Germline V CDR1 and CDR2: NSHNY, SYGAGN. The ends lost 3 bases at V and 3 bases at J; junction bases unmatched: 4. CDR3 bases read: TGTGCCAGCAGTGGACAGGGAGGACAAAAC. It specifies CASSGQGGQN. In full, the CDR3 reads CASSGQGGQNTLYF.

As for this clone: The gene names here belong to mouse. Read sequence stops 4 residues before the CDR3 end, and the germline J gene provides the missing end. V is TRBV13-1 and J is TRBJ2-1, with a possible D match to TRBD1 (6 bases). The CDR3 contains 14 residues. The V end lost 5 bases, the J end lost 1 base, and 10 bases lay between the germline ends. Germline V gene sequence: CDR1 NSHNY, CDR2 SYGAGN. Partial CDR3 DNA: TGTGCCAGCAGGGACGGGACAAACTATGCT. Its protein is CASRDGTNYA. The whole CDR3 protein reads CASRDGTNYAEQFF.

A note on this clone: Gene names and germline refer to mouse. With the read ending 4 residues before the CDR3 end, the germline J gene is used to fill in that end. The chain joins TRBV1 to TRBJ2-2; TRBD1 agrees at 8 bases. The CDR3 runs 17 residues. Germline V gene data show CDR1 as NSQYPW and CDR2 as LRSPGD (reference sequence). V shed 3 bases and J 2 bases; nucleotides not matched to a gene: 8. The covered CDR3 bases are TGCACCTGCAGTGCCACTCCGGGACAGGTGAACACCGGG. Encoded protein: CTCSATPGQVNTG. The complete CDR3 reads CTCSATPGQVNTGQLYF.

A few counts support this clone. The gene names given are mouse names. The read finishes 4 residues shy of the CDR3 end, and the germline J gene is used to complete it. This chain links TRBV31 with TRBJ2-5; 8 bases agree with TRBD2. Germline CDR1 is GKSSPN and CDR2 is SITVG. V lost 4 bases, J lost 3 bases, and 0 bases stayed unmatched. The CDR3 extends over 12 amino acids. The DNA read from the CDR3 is TGTGCCTGGAACTGGGGGCAAGAC. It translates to CAWNWGQD. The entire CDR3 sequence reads CAWNWGQDTQYF.

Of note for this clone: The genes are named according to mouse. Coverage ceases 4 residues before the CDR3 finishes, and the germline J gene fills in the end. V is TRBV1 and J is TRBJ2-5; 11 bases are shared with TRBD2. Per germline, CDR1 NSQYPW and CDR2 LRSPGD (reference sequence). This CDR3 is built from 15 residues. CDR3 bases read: TGCACCTGCAGTGCAAGGGACTGGGGGCTAGAC. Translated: CTCSARDWGLD. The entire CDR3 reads CTCSARDWGLDTQYF.

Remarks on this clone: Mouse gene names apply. The part of the CDR3 DNA that was read is TGTGCCAGCAGTGAAGACAGGGGCTAT. This encodes CASSEDRGY. The complete CDR3 reads CASSEDRGYEQYF. The chain recombines TRBV13-1 with TRBJ2-7; 8 bases are a match to TRBD1. From the germline J gene comes the end of the CDR3, since the read stops 4 residues before it. There are 13 residues in the CDR3. V was clipped by 2 bases and J by 3 bases; unmatched bases: 1. Germline V CDR1 and CDR2: NSHNY, SYGAGN.

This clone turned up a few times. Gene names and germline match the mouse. The sequenced CDR3 bases are TGTGCCAGCAGTACAGGGGGCAGGAATTCGCCC. Protein: CASSTGGRNSP. The whole CDR3 protein reads CASSTGGRNSPLYF. The V call is TRBV19, the J call TRBJ1-6; 8 nucleotides line up with TRBD1. The read ends 3 residues before the CDR3 terminus; that terminus is restored from the germline J gene. TRBJ1-6 is classed as an ORF, of uncertain function. V shed 3 bases, J shed 7 bases, and the junction held 3 bases outside the gene matches. Looked up from germline, CDR1 is FNHDT and CDR2 is SITEND (reference sequence). CDR3 length equals 14 residues.

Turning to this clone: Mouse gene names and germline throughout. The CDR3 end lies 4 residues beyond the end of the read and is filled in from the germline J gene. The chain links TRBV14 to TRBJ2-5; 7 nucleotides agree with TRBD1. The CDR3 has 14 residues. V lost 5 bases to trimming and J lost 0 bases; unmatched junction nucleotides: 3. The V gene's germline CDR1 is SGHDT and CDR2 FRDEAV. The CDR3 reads CASSLGQNQDTQYF. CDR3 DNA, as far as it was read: TGTGCCAGCAGCCTGGGACAGAACCAAGAC.

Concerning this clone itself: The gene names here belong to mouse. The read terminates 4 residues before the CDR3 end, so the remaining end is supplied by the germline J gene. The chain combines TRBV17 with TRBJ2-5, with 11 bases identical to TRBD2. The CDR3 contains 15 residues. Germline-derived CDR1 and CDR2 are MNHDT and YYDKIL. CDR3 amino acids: CASSNGLGGEDTQYF. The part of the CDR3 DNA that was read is TGTGCTAGCAGTAACGGACTGGGGGGCGAAGAC.

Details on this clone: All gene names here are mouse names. CDR3 residues: CASSSRDWGYEQYF. Partial CDR3 DNA: TGTGCCAGCAGCTCTCGGGACTGGGGATAT. The rearrangement links TRBV13-1 to TRBJ2-7, with 10 positions matching TRBD2. The CDR3 end is not reached by the read, which stops 4 residues before it; the germline J gene fills it in. The germline V gene has CDR1 NSHNY and CDR2 SYGAGN. The CDR3 is 14 amino acids.

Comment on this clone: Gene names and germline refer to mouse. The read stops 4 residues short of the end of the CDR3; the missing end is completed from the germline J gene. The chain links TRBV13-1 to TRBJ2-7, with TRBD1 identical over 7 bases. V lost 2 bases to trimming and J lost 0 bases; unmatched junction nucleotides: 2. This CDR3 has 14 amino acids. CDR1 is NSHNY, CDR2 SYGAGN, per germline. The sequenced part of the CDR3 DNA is TGTGCCAGCAGTGAGGACAGGAACTCCTAT. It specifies CASSEDRNSY. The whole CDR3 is CASSEDRNSYEQYF.

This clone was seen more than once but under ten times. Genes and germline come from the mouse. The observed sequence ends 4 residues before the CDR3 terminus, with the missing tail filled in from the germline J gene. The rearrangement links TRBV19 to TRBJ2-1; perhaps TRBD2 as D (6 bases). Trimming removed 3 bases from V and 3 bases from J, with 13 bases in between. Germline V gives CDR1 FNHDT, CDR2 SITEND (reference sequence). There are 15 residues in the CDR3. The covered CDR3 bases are TGTGCCAGCAGTACAAACTGGGCTTCCTATGCT. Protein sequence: CASSTNWASYA. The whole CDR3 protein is CASSTNWASYAEQFF.

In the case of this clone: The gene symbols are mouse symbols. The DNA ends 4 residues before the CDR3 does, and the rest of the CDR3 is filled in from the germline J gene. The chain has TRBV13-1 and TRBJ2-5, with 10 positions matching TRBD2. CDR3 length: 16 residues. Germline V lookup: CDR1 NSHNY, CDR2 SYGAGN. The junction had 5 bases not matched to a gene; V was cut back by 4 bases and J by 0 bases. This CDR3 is CASSPDWGANQDTQYF. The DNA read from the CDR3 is TGTGCCAGCAGTCCCGACTGGGGGGCCAACCAAGAC.

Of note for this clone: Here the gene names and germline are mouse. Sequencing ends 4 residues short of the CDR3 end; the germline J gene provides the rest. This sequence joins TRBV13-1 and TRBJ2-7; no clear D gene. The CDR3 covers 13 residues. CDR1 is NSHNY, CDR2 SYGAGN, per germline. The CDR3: CASSPKQTYEQYF. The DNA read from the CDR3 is TGTGCCAGCAGTCCAAAACAGACATAT.

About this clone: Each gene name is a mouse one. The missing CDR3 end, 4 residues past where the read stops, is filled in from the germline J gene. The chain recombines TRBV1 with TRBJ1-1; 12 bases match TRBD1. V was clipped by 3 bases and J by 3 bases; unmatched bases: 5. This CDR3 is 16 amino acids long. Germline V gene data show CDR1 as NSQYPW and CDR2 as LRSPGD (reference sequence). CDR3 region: CTCSAPGQGADTEVFF. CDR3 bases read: TGCACCTGCAGTGCTCCGGGACAGGGGGCTGACACA.

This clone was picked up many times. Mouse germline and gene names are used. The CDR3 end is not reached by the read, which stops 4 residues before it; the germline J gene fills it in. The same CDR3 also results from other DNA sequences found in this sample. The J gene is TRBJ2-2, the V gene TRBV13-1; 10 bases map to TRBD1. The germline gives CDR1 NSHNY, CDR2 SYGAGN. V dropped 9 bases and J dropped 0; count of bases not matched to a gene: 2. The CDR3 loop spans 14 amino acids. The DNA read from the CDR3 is TGTGCCACAGGACAGGGGGCAAACACCGGG. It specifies CATGQGANTG. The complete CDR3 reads CATGQGANTGQLYF.

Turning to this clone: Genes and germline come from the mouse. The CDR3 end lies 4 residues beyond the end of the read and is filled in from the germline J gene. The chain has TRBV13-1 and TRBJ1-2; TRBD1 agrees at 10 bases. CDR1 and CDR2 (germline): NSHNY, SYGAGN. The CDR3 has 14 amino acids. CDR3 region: CASKTGGAGSDYTF. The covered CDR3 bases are TGTGCCAGCAAGACAGGGGGCGCGGGGTCC.

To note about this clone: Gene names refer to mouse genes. The covered CDR3 bases are TGTGCCAGCAGTATTAAGTCAAAAGAC. Encoded protein: CASSIKSKD. From start to end, the CDR3 is CASSIKSKDTQYF. The rearrangement uses TRBV19 and TRBJ2-5, with unresolved D. Read data end 4 residues before the CDR3 end; the end is taken from the germline J gene. CDR3 length: 13 amino acids. Germline V gene lookup returns CDR1 FNHDT and CDR2 SITEND (reference sequence). The variable domain in full, with the rest retrieved from reference TRBV19 and TRBJ2-5, is GGIITQTPKFLIGQEGQKLTLKCQQNFNHDTMYWYRQDSGKGLRLIYYSITENDLQKGDLSEGYDASREKKSSFSLTVTSAQKNEMAVFLCASSIKSKDTQYFGPGTRLLVL.

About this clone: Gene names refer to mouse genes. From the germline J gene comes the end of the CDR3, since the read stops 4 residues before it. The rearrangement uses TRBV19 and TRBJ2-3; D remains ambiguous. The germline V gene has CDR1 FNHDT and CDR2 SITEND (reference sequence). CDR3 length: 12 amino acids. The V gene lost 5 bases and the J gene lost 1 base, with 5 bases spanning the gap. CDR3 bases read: TGTGCCAGCAGATGGGGTGCAGAA. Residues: CASRWGAE. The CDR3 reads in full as CASRWGAETLYF.

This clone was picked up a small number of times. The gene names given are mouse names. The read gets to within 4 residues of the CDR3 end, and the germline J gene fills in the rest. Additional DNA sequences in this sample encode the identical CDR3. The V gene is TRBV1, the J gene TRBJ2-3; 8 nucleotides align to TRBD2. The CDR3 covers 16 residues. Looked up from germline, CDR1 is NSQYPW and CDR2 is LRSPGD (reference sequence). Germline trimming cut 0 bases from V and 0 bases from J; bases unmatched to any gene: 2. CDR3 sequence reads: CTCSADWGASAETLYF. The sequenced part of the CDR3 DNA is TGCACCTGCAGTGCAGACTGGGGGGCGAGTGCAGAA.

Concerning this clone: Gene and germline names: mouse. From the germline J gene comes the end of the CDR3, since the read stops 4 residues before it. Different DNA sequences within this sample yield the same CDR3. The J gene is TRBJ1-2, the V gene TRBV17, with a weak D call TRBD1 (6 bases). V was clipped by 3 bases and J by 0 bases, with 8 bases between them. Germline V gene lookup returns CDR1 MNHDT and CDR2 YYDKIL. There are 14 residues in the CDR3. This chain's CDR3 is CASSRTGTNSDYTF. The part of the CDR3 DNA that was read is TGTGCTAGCAGTAGGACAGGAACAAACTCC.

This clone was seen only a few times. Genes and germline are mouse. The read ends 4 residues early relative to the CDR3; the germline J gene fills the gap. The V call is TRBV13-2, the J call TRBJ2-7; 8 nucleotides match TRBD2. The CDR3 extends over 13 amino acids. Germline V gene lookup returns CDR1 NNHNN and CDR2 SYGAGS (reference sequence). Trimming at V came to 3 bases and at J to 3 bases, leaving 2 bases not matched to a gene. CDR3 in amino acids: CASGGLGNYEQYF. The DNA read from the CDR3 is TGTGCCAGCGGTGGACTGGGGAACTAT.